The present T cell receptor (beta chain) was sequenced within a study of T cell repertoires in cytomegalovirus infection. About the study: Indications of both CMV infection and matching HLA type were provided by public TCR beta signatures.

Study-wide points: The ex vivo response was dominated by HLA-C-restricted CMV-specific TCR beta clonotypes. Using cumulative public TCR beta family frequency, the authors identified those who carried CMV together with the relevant HLA.

TCRdb processed the reads anew with MiXCR; each CDR3 protein has one entry. Of around 450,000 distinct CDR3 sequences detected, approximately 10% appear once; the ten largest clones hold more than 8.5%. CDR3 length: 14 residues. CDR1 and CDR2 from the germline V gene are MDHEN and SYDVKM. V dropped 10 bases and J dropped 4 bases, with 16 bases sitting between them. To note about this clonotype: What it binds is unknown.

The sequenced material came from PBMCs. This sequence originates from a human donor in good health (CMV status not recorded). Some clones in this sample may be carry-over from other donors' samples. This chain links TRBV28 with TRBJ1-4; D not certain. The CDR3 sequence is CATIAPGINEKLFF. Here the CDR3 DNA reads TGTGCCACCATTGCGCCGGGTATTAATGAAAAACTGTTTTTT.